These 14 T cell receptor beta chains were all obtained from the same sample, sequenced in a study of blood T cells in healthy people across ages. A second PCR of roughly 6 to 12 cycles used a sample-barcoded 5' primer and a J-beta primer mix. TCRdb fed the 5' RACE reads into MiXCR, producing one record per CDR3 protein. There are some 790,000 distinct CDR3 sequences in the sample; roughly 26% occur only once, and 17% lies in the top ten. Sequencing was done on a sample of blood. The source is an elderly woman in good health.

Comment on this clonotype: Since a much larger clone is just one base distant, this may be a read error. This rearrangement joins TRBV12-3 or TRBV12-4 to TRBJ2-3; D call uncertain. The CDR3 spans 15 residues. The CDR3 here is CASSRARADADTEYF. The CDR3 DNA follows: TGTGCCAGCAGTCGTGCGCGCGCGGACGCAGATACGGAGTATTTT.

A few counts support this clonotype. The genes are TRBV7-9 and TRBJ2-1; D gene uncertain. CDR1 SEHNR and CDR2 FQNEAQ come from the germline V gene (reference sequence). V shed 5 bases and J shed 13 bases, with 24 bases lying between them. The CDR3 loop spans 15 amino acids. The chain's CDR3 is CASSPLSVAGATQFF. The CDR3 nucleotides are TGTGCCAGCAGCCCCCTGTCGGTAGCAGGCGCTACTCAGTTCTTC.

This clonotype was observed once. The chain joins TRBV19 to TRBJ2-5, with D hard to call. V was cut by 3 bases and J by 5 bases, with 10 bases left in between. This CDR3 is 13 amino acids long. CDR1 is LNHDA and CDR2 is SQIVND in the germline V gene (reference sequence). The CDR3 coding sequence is TGTGCCAGTAGTATGCCCCCAAGGGAGACCCAGTACTTC. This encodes CASSMPPRETQYF.

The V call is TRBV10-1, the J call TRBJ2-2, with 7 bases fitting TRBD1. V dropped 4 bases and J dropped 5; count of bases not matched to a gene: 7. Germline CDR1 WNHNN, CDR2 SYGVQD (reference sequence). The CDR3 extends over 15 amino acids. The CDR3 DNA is TGCGCCAGCAGTGGGCGACAGGGTGTGACCGGGGAGCTGTTTTTT. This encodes CASSGRQGVTGELFF.

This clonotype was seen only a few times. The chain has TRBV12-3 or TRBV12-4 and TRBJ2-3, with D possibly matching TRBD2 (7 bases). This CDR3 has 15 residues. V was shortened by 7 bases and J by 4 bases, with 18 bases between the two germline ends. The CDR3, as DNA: TGTGCCAGCACTCTAGGGGCGGGGGCAGCAGATACGCAGTATTTT. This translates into CASTLGAGAADTQYF.

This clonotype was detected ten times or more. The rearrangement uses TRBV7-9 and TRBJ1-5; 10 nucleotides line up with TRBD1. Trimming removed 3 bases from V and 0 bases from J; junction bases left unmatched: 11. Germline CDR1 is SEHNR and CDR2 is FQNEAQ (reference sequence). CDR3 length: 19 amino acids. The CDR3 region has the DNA TGTGCCAGCAGCTTGGGCCCGACAGGGGGCTTCTATAGCAATCAGCCCCAGCATTTT. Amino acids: CASSLGPTGGFYSNQPQHF.

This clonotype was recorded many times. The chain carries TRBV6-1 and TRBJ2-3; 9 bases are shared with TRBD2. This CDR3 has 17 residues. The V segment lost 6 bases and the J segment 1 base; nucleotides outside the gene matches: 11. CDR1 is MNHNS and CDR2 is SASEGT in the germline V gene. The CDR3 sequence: CASRLSGGPYGTDTQYF. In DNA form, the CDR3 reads TGTGCCAGCAGGCTGAGCGGGGGGCCTTACGGCACAGATACGCAGTATTTT.

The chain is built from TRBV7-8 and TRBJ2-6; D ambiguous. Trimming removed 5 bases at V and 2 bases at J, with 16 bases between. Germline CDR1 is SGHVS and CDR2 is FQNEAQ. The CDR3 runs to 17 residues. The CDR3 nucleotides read TGTGCCAGCAGCGAAGAGGTTGTCGGTGCTGGGGCCAACGTCCTGACTTTC. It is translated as CASSEEVVGAGANVLTF.

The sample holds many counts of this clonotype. CDR3 region: CASSQVGRGGCEQYF. CDR3 nucleotide sequence: TGTGCCAGCAGCCAAGTAGGCAGGGGAGGGTGCGAGCAGTACTTC. J is TRBJ2-7 and V is TRBV3-1; maybe TRBD2 (7 bases). V was shortened by 1 base and J by 6 bases, with 16 bases between the two germline ends. From germline, CDR1 is LGHDT and CDR2 YNNKEL (reference sequence). The CDR3 consists of 15 residues.

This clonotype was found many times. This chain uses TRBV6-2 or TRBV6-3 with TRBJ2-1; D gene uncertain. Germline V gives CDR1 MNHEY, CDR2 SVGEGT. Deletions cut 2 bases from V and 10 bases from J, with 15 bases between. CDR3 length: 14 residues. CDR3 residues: CASSYLNLVPEQFF. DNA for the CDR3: TGTGCCAGCAGTTACCTCAACCTAGTCCCAGAGCAGTTCTTC.

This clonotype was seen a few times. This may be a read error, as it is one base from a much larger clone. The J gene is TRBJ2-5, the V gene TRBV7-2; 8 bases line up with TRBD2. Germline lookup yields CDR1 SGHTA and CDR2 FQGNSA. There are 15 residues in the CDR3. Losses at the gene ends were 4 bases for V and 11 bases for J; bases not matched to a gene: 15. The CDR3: CASSSFGGGGNEQYF. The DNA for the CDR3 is TGTGCCAGCAGCTCCTTCGGGGGCGGGGGGAATGAGCAGTACTTC.

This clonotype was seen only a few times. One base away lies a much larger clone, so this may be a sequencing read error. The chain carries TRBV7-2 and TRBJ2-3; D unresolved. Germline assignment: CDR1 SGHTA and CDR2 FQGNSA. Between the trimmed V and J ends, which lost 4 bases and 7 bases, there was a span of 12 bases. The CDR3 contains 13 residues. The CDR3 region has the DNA TGTGCCAGCAGCTCATTAGGCAAAAATACGCAGTATTTT. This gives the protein CASSSLGKNTQYF. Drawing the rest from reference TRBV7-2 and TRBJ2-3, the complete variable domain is GAGVSQSPSNKVTEKGKDVELRCDPISGHTALYWYRQSLGQGLEFLIYFQGNSAPDKSGLPSDRFSAERTGGSVSTLTIQRTQQEDSAVYLCASSSLGKNTQYFGPGTRLTVL.

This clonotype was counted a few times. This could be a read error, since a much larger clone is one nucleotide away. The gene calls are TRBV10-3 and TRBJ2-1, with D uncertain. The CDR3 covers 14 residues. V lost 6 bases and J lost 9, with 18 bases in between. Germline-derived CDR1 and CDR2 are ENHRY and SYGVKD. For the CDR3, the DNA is TGTGCCATCAGGGACGCTAGTAGAAGAGTTGAGCAGTTCTTC. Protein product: CAIRDASRRVEQFF.

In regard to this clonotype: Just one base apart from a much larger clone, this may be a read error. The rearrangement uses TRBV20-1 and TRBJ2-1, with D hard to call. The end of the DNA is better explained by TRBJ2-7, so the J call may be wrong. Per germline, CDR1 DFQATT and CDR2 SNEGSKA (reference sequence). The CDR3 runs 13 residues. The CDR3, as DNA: TGCAGTGGTCTGGTTATGTCCTACAATGAGCAGTACTTC. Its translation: CSGLVMSYNEQYF.